This TCR beta chain derives from a study of CD8 T cells in Susac syndrome. Study outcomes and limitations: More than 15 Susac-specific public clones were found in total CD8+ repertoires and roughly five in CD8+ TEMRA repertoires.

Random hexamers were used to reverse transcribe roughly 0.5 to 1 ug of RNA. TCRdb used MiXCR to reprocess the immunoSEQ multiplex PCR reads, holding one entry per CDR3 protein. The repertoire has under 95,000 distinct CDR3 sequences, 95% of them found once; the top ten carry roughly 0.44%. The J segment lost 8 bases and the V segment lost 0 bases, leaving 7 bases of the junction unmatched. Per germline, CDR1 LGHNA and CDR2 YSLEER. CDR3 length: 16 residues. In regard to this clonotype: Its antigen is still unknown.

The sample consisted of CD8+ T cells from PBMCs. This clonotype was obtained from a human donor with Susac syndrome. The chain recombines TRBV4-3 with TRBJ2-1; the match to TRBD2 covers 10 bases. The DNA for the CDR3 is TGCGCCAGCAGCCAAGATCTAGCGGGAGTTGTGGATGAGCAGTTCTTC. It encodes CASSQDLAGVVDEQFF.